These 10 T cell receptor beta chains were all obtained from the same sample, sequenced in a study of response to subunit inactivated influenza vaccine. Each CDR3 protein is one row after TCRdb ran MiXCR on the RT-PCR reads. This sample has hundreds of thousands of distinct CDR3 sequences, with 10% to 11% found just once. Sequences were derived from PBMCs from blood, sampled about 6 weeks after vaccination. These TCRs come from a man aged 45-60 years who received an inactivated influenza vaccine.

In this sample, this clonotype turned up many times. The CDR3 sequence: CASSGVAGVNNEQFF. Written as DNA, the CDR3 is TGTGCCAGCAGTGGGGTAGCGGGAGTGAACAATGAGCAGTTCTTC. The genes are TRBV2 and TRBJ2-1, with TRBD2 matching over 9 bases. CDR1 SNHLY and CDR2 FYNNEI come from the germline V gene. The junction had 6 bases not matched to a gene; V was cut back by 4 bases and J by 5 bases. The CDR3 loop spans 15 amino acids.

This rearrangement joins TRBV7-2 to TRBJ2-5, with 7 bases lining up with TRBD2. This CDR3 spans 15 amino acids. Germline V gene data show CDR1 as SGHTA and CDR2 as FQGNSA. With 3 bases clipped from V and 4 bases from J, the junction kept 8 bases outside the gene matches. CDR3 nucleotide sequence: TGTGCCAGCAGCTTGTATGGAGCGGGGTCAGAGACCCAGTACTTC. Encoded protein: CASSLYGAGSETQYF.

This clonotype has a handful of counts. The chain carries TRBV10-3 and TRBJ2-7, with 7 bases aligning to TRBD2. The CDR3 contains 14 residues. The ends lost 4 bases at V and 6 bases at J; junction bases unmatched: 9. Germline V gives CDR1 ENHRY, CDR2 SYGVKD. CDR3 amino acids: CAISGRGGLFEQYF. In nucleotides, the CDR3 is TGTGCCATCAGTGGGCGCGGGGGTCTTTTCGAGCAGTACTTC.

The chain employs TRBV6-2 or TRBV6-3 and TRBJ2-1; the match to TRBD2 covers 9 bases. The CDR3 loop spans 16 amino acids. Germline assignment: CDR1 MNHEY and CDR2 SVGEGT. J gave up 12 bases and V 5 bases, and 17 bases lay outside the gene matches. The CDR3 bases are TGTGCCAGCAGTCTACTCGGGACAGCCGGGACTAGCTTGCAGTTCTTC. Protein product: CASSLLGTAGTSLQFF.

The chain combines TRBV6-1 with TRBJ2-7; 10 nucleotides agree with TRBD1. This CDR3 contains 15 residues. The V gene's germline CDR1 is MNHNS and CDR2 SASEGT. The ends lost 5 bases at V and 7 bases at J; junction bases unmatched: 11. CDR3 nucleotides: TGTGCCAGCAGTCGATTCCAGACAGGGGGCTGGGAGCAGTACTTC. It yields the protein CASSRFQTGGWEQYF.

The V call is TRBV4-2, the J call TRBJ1-5, with D perhaps TRBD1 (5 bases). CDR1 and CDR2 from the germline V gene are LGHNA and YNFKEQ. Deletions cut 0 bases from V and 2 bases from J, with 11 bases between. CDR3 length: 16 residues. The CDR3 reads CASSQDPRDGNQPQHF. In DNA, the CDR3 is TGTGCCAGCAGCCAAGATCCCAGGGATGGCAATCAGCCCCAGCATTTT.

CDR3 coding DNA: TGTGCCAGCAATATGGGTGGGGCGGGGACCCAGTACTTC. This translates into CASNMGGAGTQYF. The chain combines TRBV12-3 or TRBV12-4 with TRBJ2-5; tentatively, D is TRBD1 or TRBD2 (5 bases each). The CDR3 sequence is 13 residues long. The ends were cut back, 7 bases at V and 7 bases at J, with 16 bases in the middle.

This clonotype was detected ten times or more. The genes are TRBV27 and TRBJ2-1, with 9 bases lining up with TRBD1. The CDR3 has 14 residues. The ends lost 5 bases at V and 8 bases at J; junction bases unmatched: 7. In germline, CDR1 is MNHEY, CDR2 SMNVEV (reference sequence). This chain's CDR3 is CASSIRTGVHEQFF. CDR3 in DNA: TGTGCCAGCAGTATCAGGACAGGGGTGCATGAGCAGTTCTTC.

In its sample, this clonotype was seen a few times. The chain employs TRBV5-1 and TRBJ2-1; 7 positions agree with TRBD2. CDR1 is SGHRS, CDR2 YFSETQ, per germline. The CDR3 covers 16 residues. The ends lost 0 bases at V and 4 bases at J; junction bases unmatched: 7. The CDR3 coding sequence is TGCGCCAGCAGCTTGGTTGGGGCTAGCGGTTACAATGAGCAGTTCTTC. Encoded protein: CASSLVGASGYNEQFF.

V usage is TRBV20-1 and J usage is TRBJ2-7, with 8 bases aligning to TRBD1. Trimming took 5 bases from V and 2 from J; bases not matched to a gene: 8. Per the germline V gene, CDR1 is DFQATT and CDR2 is SNEGSKA (reference sequence). The CDR3 is 14 amino acids. The CDR3 DNA follows: TGCAGTGCTTACCGGACACAGGGGGCCTACGAGCAGTACTTC. Protein product: CSAYRTQGAYEQYF.